The following is a T cell receptor (beta chain) sequence with its context. This sample is part of a study of CD8 T cells in Susac syndrome. In the multiple sclerosis control group, patients were treatment-naive and had stable or active relapsing-remitting disease. Negative isolation yielded CD8+ and CD4+ T cells; FACS enriched TEMRA cells. cDNA came from roughly 0.53 to 1 ug RNA primed by random hexamers. TCRdb fed the immunoSEQ multiplex PCR reads into MiXCR, producing one record per CDR3 protein. The data hold 95,000 to 150,000 distinct CDR3 sequences, with 93% observed a single time. Losses at the gene ends were 4 bases for V and 7 bases for J; bases not matched to a gene: 2. The CDR3 covers 13 residues. CDR1 is KGHDR, CDR2 SFDVKD, per germline.

The origin of this receptor is a human donor with multiple sclerosis. The specimen sequenced was CD8+ T cells from PBMCs. The J gene is TRBJ1-1, the V gene TRBV24-1; TRBD1 agrees at 10 bases. The CDR3 spells CATSETGGIEAFF. In DNA form, the CDR3 reads TGTGCCACCAGTGAGACAGGGGGCATTGAAGCTTTCTTT.